This TCR beta chain was sequenced for a study of control samples from healthy donors and cancer patients. Assay: immunoSEQ multiplex PCR; the TCRdb copy retains only in-frame clones and omits some. The sample carries 130,000 or so clones, roughly 92% recorded once. This sequence was found in a man in his forties in good health. Sequencing input: blood.

The DNA of the CDR3 is TGTGCCAGCTCACCAGGGGACAGTGGCGAGCAGTACTTC. This encodes CASSPGDSGEQYF. This chain joins TRBV18 and TRBJ2-7; 7 bases agree with TRBD1. With 2 bases clipped from V and 6 bases from J, the junction kept 4 bases outside the gene matches. CDR1 and CDR2 from the germline V gene are KGHSH and LQKENI. There are 13 residues in the CDR3. The whole variable domain, remainder taken from reference TRBV18 and TRBJ2-7, is NAGVMQNPRHLVRRRGQEARLRCSPMKGHSHVYWYRQLPEEGLKFMVYLQKENIIDESGMPKERFSAEFPKEGPSILRIQQVVRGDSAAYFCASSPGDSGEQYFGPGTRLTVT.